A selection of T cell receptor beta chains follows, all from one sample in a study of identical twins. A single record per CDR3 protein comes from TCRdb applying MiXCR to the 5' RACE reads. Found here are nearly 650,000 distinct CDR3 sequences, roughly 7.2% of them singletons; the top ten hold roughly 1.5%. These sequences were also reported in another study, on yellow fever vaccine responses in identical twins.

Sequencing was performed on PBMCs. The receptors were sampled from a woman under 30 in good health. Each CDR3 is given without its conserved first and last residue.

TRBJ2-4 | TRBV6-1 | ASDIAKNIQY
TRBJ2-7 | TRBV5-1 | ASSWGLAQSYEQY
TRBJ2-1 | TRBV12-3/TRBV12-4 | ASTRLTNNEQF
TRBJ2-3 | TRBV10-3 | AISSGTTRY
TRBJ1-5 | TRBV5-5 | ASSLMGQGVFY
TRBJ2-1 | TRBV4-2 | ASSLAGSNNEQF
TRBJ1-1 | TRBV5-5 | ASSGTGLGTEAF
TRBJ2-5 | TRBV12-3/TRBV12-4 | ASSPGHWGETQY
TRBJ1-1 | TRBV5-1 | ASSTDRVGTEAF
TRBJ2-1 | TRBV20-1 | SARELPGLAGFGQF
TRBJ1-1 | TRBV18 | ASSPQGVPGTEAF
TRBJ2-2 | TRBV10-2 | ASNQAGGPGELF
TRBJ2-1 | TRBV20-1 | SARTGSYNEQF
TRBJ1-1 | TRBV5-1 | ASSLGQGTMNTEAF
TRBJ2-5 | TRBV7-8 | ASSLISVGFRQETQY
TRBJ2-5 | TRBV6-5 | ASSYSTGEETQY
TRBJ1-2 | TRBV10-1 | ASSDGAGYT
TRBJ1-2 | TRBV6-5 | ASSYSVGRADYGYT